This TCR beta chain comes out of a study of T cells in Graves' hyperthyroidism and ophthalmopathy. Study conclusions and caveats: Stable hyperthyroidism and ophthalmopathy were separated using 13 V-J signatures. Researchers found most expanded thyroid clonotypes above 0.001 in blood as well.

The source material, RNA transcripts, was used to amplify TCR beta CDR3 regions. The HTBI primer set drove a first-round RT-PCR of the TCR CDR3. In TCRdb, the multiplex PCR reads were re-called with MiXCR into one record per CDR3 protein. The data show hundreds of thousands of distinct CDR3 sequences, with roughly 15% seen just once and 13% held by the top ten. Germline V lookup: CDR1 MNHEY, CDR2 SMNVEV (reference sequence). V was cut by 5 bases and J by 0 bases, with 14 bases left in between. This CDR3 contains 15 residues. Comment on this clonotype: Antigen: not known.

Researchers barred patients who had uncontrolled infection, other autoimmune disease, pregnancy or lactation. The authors obtained PBMCs from over 8 ml of fresh peripheral blood. This chain joins TRBV27 and TRBJ2-7; the D gene could be TRBD1 or TRBD2 (5 bases each). The sequenced sample was blood. The clonotype originates from a man younger than 35 with Graves' ophthalmopathy. CDR3 nucleotides: TGTGCCAGCAGTACCCGGGGCTTCTTCTCCTACGAGCAGTACTTC. This translates into CASSTRGFFSYEQYF.